One sample yielded the 13 T cell receptor beta chains listed below, sequenced in a study of blood T cell repertoires in COVID-19. Method: immunoSEQ multiplex PCR; TCRdb's copy keeps in-frame clones and lacks some. The sample contains under 250,000 clones, just over 85% of which appear only once. The sample taken for sequencing was PBMCs or T cells enriched from blood (not recorded which). Receptor source: a man aged 35-49 years who had recovered from COVID-19.

This clone was counted a single time. The chain couples TRBV5-1 to TRBJ1-4; D remains ambiguous. V lost 0 bases to trimming and J lost 4 bases, with 7 bases between them. The germline V gene has CDR1 SGHRS and CDR2 YFSETQ. The CDR3 is 14 amino acids. The CDR3: CASSLGGYNEKLFF. The CDR3 nucleotides are TGCGCCAGCAGCTTGGGAGGGTATAATGAAAAACTGTTTTTT.

The V and J genes are TRBV6-5 and TRBJ1-5, with D perhaps TRBD1 (5 bases). V was pared by 6 bases and J by 3 bases, with 12 bases between. The CDR3 is 14 residues long. The germline gives CDR1 MNHEY, CDR2 SVGAGI. The CDR3 sequence is CASRGTGFNQPQHF. CDR3 coding DNA: TGTGCCAGCAGGGGCACAGGTTTCAATCAGCCCCAGCATTTT.

This sequence joins TRBV7-2 and TRBJ2-3; D is possibly TRBD2 (5 bases). In germline, CDR1 is SGHTA, CDR2 FQGNSA. The CDR3 runs to 14 residues. V was shortened by 6 bases and J by 0 bases, with 10 bases between the two germline ends. CDR3 region: CASRRARSTDTQYF. The CDR3 DNA reads as TGTGCCAGCAGGAGGGCCCGTAGCACAGATACGCAGTATTTT. The full variable domain, rest sourced from reference TRBV7-2 and TRBJ2-3, is GAGVSQSPSNKVTEKGKDVELRCDPISGHTALYWYRQSLGQGLEFLIYFQGNSAPDKSGLPSDRFSAERTGGSVSTLTIQRTQQEDSAVYLCASRRARSTDTQYFGPGTRLTVL.

The rearrangement uses TRBV10-3 and TRBJ2-3; 7 bases line up with TRBD2. This CDR3 has 13 amino acids. Losses at the gene ends were 4 bases for V and 4 bases for J; bases not matched to a gene: 2. Germline V gene sequence: CDR1 ENHRY, CDR2 SYGVKD. Here the CDR3 reads CAISGGGADTQYF. The CDR3 coding sequence is TGTGCCATCAGTGGGGGGGGTGCAGATACGCAGTATTTT.

The chain couples TRBV2 to TRBJ1-2; tentative D call: TRBD1 (6 bases). The CDR3 spans 14 residues. Trimming left V 2 bases short and J 6 bases short, with 13 bases between. Germline V lookup: CDR1 SNHLY, CDR2 FYNNEI. The CDR3 protein is CASSERMSGDGYTF. CDR3 bases: TGTGCCAGCAGTGAACGCATGTCAGGGGATGGCTACACCTTC. Full variable domain (missing parts from reference TRBV2 and TRBJ1-2): EPEVTQTPSHQVTQMGQEVILRCVPISNHLYFYWYRQILGQKVEFLVSFYNNEISEKSEIFDDQFSVERPDGSNFTLKIRSTKLEDSAMYFCASSERMSGDGYTFGSGTRLTVV.

A few counts support this clone. The chain couples TRBV4-2 to TRBJ2-7; 10 bases are a match to TRBD2. The V gene's germline CDR1 is LGHNA and CDR2 YNFKEQ. The CDR3 spans 15 residues. Germline trimming cut 1 base from V and 3 bases from J; bases unmatched to any gene: 3. The CDR3 loop is CASSQGTSGDYEQYF. In DNA, the CDR3 is TGTGCCAGCAGCCAAGGGACTAGCGGAGACTACGAGCAGTACTTC.

The V call is TRBV14, the J call TRBJ1-3; 9 nucleotides agree with TRBD1. The CDR3 contains 15 residues. Germline lookup yields CDR1 SGHDN and CDR2 FVKESK. V lost 4 bases and J lost 4; bases outside the gene matches: 5. The CDR3 DNA reads as TGTGCCAGCAGCCCACAGGGGGCGAGAGGAAACACCATATATTTT. Its protein is CASSPQGARGNTIYF.

CDR3 region: CASSQVEGASTDTQYF. The CDR3 coding sequence is TGTGCCAGCAGCCAAGTCGAGGGGGCGAGCACAGATACGCAGTATTTT. The V and J genes are TRBV3-1 (or the pseudogene TRBV3-2) and TRBJ2-3; 7 nucleotides align to TRBD1. The V gene end was trimmed by 1 base and the J gene end by 0 bases; junction bases not matched to a gene: 4. The germline V gene encodes CDR1 LGHDT and CDR2 YNNKEL (reference sequence). The CDR3 covers 16 residues.

The rearrangement uses TRBV5-4 and TRBJ2-7, with 8 bases lining up with TRBD1. The CDR3 consists of 15 residues. Germline V gives CDR1 SGHNT, CDR2 YYREEE (reference sequence). The trim removed 1 base at V and 3 bases at J, leaving 6 bases unmatched. The CDR3 region is CASSLFQGAHYEQYF. Written as DNA, the CDR3 is TGTGCCAGCAGCTTGTTTCAGGGGGCGCACTACGAGCAGTACTTC.

The count of this clone is one. The chain recombines TRBV15 with TRBJ2-6; 8 bases are shared with TRBD1. Trimming at V came to 3 bases and at J to 3 bases, leaving 13 bases not matched to a gene. The germline gives CDR1 LNHNV, CDR2 YYDKDF (reference sequence). CDR3 length equals 19 residues. CDR3 region: CATSRRGDQGAGGANVLTF. The CDR3, as DNA: TGTGCCACCAGCAGGAGGGGGGACCAGGGGGCTGGTGGGGCCAACGTCCTGACTTTC.

V is TRBV6-1 and J is TRBJ1-1, with TRBD1 as a possible D gene (5 bases). CDR3 length equals 16 residues. V lost 0 bases and J lost 1, with 12 bases in between. CDR1 and CDR2 (germline): MNHNS, SASEGT. Here the CDR3 reads CASSEARRRGNTEAFF. CDR3 bases: TGTGCCAGCAGTGAAGCGAGGCGGAGGGGGAACACTGAAGCTTTCTTT.

The table lists this clone with a count of one. The V and J genes are TRBV5-4 and TRBJ2-7; D is uncertain. V was shortened by 0 bases and J by 3 bases, with 7 bases between the two germline ends. Germline V gene data show CDR1 as SGHNT and CDR2 as YYREEE (reference sequence). The CDR3 sequence is 13 residues long. The CDR3 loop reads CASSLDVYYEQYF. The DNA of the CDR3 is TGTGCCAGCAGCTTGGATGTGTACTACGAGCAGTACTTC. The variable domain in full, completed from reference TRBV5-4 and TRBJ2-7, reads ETGVTQSPTHLIKTRGQQVTLRCSSQSGHNTVSWYQQALGQGPQFIFQYYREEENGRGNFPPRFSGLQFPNYSSELNVNALELDDSALYLCASSLDVYYEQYFGPGTRLTVT.

The chain employs TRBV29-1 and TRBJ1-5, with D possibly being TRBD1 (5 bases). The CDR3 is made up of 13 amino acids. Germline V gene data show CDR1 as SQVTM and CDR2 as ANQGSEA. Trimming stripped 4 bases from V and 2 bases from J, with 9 bases between. The CDR3 nucleotides read TGCAGCGTTGTAGTAGGGGGCAATCAGCCCCAGCATTTT. This gives the protein CSVVVGGNQPQHF.